One TCR beta chain is described in this entry. CDR1 and CDR2 (germline): SGHAT, FQNNGV. The V end lost 5 bases, the J end lost 4 bases, and 11 bases lay between the germline ends. The CDR3 loop spans 14 amino acids. Authors' methods: Estimation of nucleated cell counts was performed using reference gene primer amplification. Sequenced by immunoSEQ multiplex PCR; TCRdb stores in-frame clones only, minus some. The DNA gave D and trimming, while V, J and clone size come from that table. The data show about 90,000 clones, with about 87% seen just once and 0.47% held by the top ten. The data belong to a study of blood T cell repertoires in COVID-19. Overall study: COVID-19 samples collected from the United States, Italy and Spain covered acute and convalescent phases. PBMCs, B-cell-depleted T cells, or T cells provided the cDNA or gDNA that made up the material.

This TCR was sampled from a man in his 60s with acute or convalescent COVID-19. Sequenced input: peripheral blood. This chain links TRBV11-2 with TRBJ2-2, with D maybe TRBD1 (5 bases). The CDR3 sequence is CASSISQATGELFF. The CDR3 DNA sequence: TGTGCCAGCAGCATCTCACAGGCCACCGGGGAGCTGTTTTTT. Filled out from reference TRBV11-2 and TRBJ2-2, the complete variable domain reads EAGVAQSPRYKIIEKRQSVAFWCNPISGHATLYWYQQILGQGPKLLIQFQNNGVVDDSQLPKDRFSAERLKGVDSTLKIQPAKLEDSAVYLCASSISQATGELFFGEGSRLTVL.